This TCR beta chain originates from a study of blood T cell repertoires in COVID-19 (dated by TCRdb to the early 2020s). The study in broad terms: Samples covering the acute and convalescent phases of COVID-19 were provided by collaborators in the United States, Italy and Spain. The prospective study material was composed of cDNA or gDNA derived from T cells, B-cell-depleted T cells, or PBMCs. Deeply sampled blood TCRbeta repertoires from subjects exposed to, actively infected with, or recovered from COVID-19 were included in the dataset. The repertoires were made available in a free public database intended to serve as a resource for research on the immune response to SARS-CoV-2. The samples were drawn from two sources: the first 160 participants of the ongoing ImmuneRACE study, and 1,254 subjects contributed by 6 global collaborators. The sample metadata nearly always contained a de-identified subject ID, COVID-19 status, age in years and sex. Where available, HLA class I and class II types were taken from metadata supplied by the sample provider and were not determined by assay-based typing. Findings and caveats that apply to the study as a whole: The amount of clinical and demographic metadata varied by source and participant and was provided uncurated.

This clone was detected ten times or more. Its target antigen remains unknown. The input lacks base qualities; no much larger clone sits a single base away. V and J are truncated by 1 base and 5 bases respectively, leaving an intervening sequence of 11 bases. From the cysteine through the phenylalanine, the CDR3 covers 15 amino acids. The kept DNA is CDR3 alone, 45 bases in frame from the first base. From a lookup of the germline V gene (reference sequence), CDR1 and CDR2 are SSHAT and FNYEAQ. One collaborating source in Seattle enrolled patients during active infection and followed them longitudinally through the course of disease. Each collaborating institution followed its own protocols to collect whole blood in K2EDTA tubes. For TCRbeta analysis, collaborator samples were shipped as frozen whole blood, as isolated PBMCs, or as DNA extracted from either sample type. TCRbeta CDR3 regions were amplified from genomic DNA by means of the immunoSEQ Assay, a bias-controlled multiplex PCR. The source study handled its data this way. Within the assay, amplification of reference gene primers was used to estimate how many nucleated cells each sample contained. To quantify the absolute abundance of each unique TCRbeta CDR3 rearrangement, sequence reads were collapsed and filtered. For each sample, productive Simpson clonality was calculated by taking the square root of Simpson's diversity index across productive rearrangements. This immuneACCESS table, as held by TCRdb, lists in-frame sequences with V and J called but not all clones. Of the missing ones, under half trace to an unresolved V gene in checked studies; the others have no known cause. That table furnishes V, J and clone size, whereas the DNA furnished D and trimming. This sample gives about 150,000 clones in total; approximately 85% of them show up just once. The ten most abundant clones make up approximately 2.6% of the sample.

What was sequenced was peripheral blood. The receptor chain draws on TRBV7-7 and TRBJ2-2; 5 matching bases give a weak D call of TRBD2. The receptor's source is a woman of 80 years or more with COVID-19, enrolled during active disease. The CDR3 corresponds to CASSLDRGGTGELFF. The DNA is TGTGCCAGCAGCTTAGACCGGGGTGGTACCGGGGAGCTGTTTTTT.